The clone carrying this T cell receptor (beta chain) has ten or more counts. This sample was taken from a study of human T cells and chemical hapten exposure. TCRdb itself ran the RACE reads through MiXCR, one entry per CDR3 protein. The data hold about 380,000 distinct CDR3 sequences, with about 4.8% observed a single time. CDR3 size: 14 residues. Germline-derived CDR1 and CDR2 are MNHNS and SASEGT. V dropped 1 base and J dropped 1 base, with 7 bases sitting between them. The time point is: patch test 1, 2 weeks after DPC sensitization. This sample's treatment: therapeutic diphenylcyclopropenone sensitization with weekly scalp DPC.

This receptor was identified in a woman between 45 and 60 years old with alopecia areata. Some clones in this sample may be carry-over from other donors' samples. This specimen was whole blood, taken in connection with sensitization to the hapten diphenylcyclopropenone (DPC). The V and J genes are TRBV6-1 and TRBJ2-5; weak D call: TRBD2 (5 bases). DNA of the CDR3: TGTGCCAGCAGTGAAGGACTACTCCAAGAGACCCAGTACTTC. Translation: CASSEGLLQETQYF.